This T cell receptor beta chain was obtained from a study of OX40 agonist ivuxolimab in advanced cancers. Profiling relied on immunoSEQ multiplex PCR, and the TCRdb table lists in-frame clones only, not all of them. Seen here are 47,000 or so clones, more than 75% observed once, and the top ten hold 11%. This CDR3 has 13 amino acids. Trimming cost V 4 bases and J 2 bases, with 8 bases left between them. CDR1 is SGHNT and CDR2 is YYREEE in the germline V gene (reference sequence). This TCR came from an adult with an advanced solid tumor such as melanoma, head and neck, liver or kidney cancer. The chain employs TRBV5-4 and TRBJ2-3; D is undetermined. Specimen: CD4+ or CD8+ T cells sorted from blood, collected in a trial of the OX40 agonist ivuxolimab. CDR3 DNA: TGTGCCAGCAGCAAGGACCTCACAGATACGCAGTATTTT. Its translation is CASSKDLTDTQYF. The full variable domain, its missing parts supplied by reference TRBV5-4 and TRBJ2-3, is ETGVTQSPTHLIKTRGQQVTLRCSSQSGHNTVSWYQQALGQGPQFIFQYYREEENGRGNFPPRFSGLQFPNYSSELNVNALELDDSALYLCASSKDLTDTQYFGPGTRLTVL.